This T cell receptor beta chain was profiled in a study of cytomegalovirus exposure and HLA in healthy donors. V was clipped by 5 bases and J by 4 bases; unmatched bases: 8. This CDR3 region has 15 residues. The germline V gene has CDR1 SEHNR and CDR2 FQNEAQ (reference sequence). The method was immunoSEQ multiplex PCR; TCRdb's version includes in-frame clones alone and lacks a portion of them. This sample has 250,000 to 300,000 clones, with approximately 83% found just once. The sequence came from a woman aged 18-35 years in good health and CMV-seronegative. The sample comprised PBMCs. V is TRBV7-9 and J is TRBJ2-5; TRBD1 matches 9 bases. CDR3 region: CASSHRDRERETQYF. The CDR3, as DNA: TGTGCCAGCAGCCATCGGGACAGGGAGCGAGAGACCCAGTACTTC.